This TCR beta chain was sequenced in a study of blood T cell repertoires in COVID-19. The CDR3 length is 14 residues. V lost 4 bases, J lost 5 bases, and 4 bases stayed unmatched. Germline values: CDR1 SGHRS, CDR2 YFSETQ. Sequencing used immunoSEQ multiplex PCR; TCRdb keeps in-frame clones, though not all of them. The profile shows 150,000 to 200,000 clones, 80% to 90% of them singletons. The chain combines TRBV5-1 with TRBJ2-1; TRBD2 matches at 9 bases. What was sequenced was PBMCs or T cells enriched from blood (not recorded which). The receptor comes from a woman aged 45 to 65 who had recovered from COVID-19. CDR3 bases: TGCGCCAGCAGCCTGACTAGCGGAGACAATGAGCAGTTCTTC. Protein product: CASSLTSGDNEQFF.